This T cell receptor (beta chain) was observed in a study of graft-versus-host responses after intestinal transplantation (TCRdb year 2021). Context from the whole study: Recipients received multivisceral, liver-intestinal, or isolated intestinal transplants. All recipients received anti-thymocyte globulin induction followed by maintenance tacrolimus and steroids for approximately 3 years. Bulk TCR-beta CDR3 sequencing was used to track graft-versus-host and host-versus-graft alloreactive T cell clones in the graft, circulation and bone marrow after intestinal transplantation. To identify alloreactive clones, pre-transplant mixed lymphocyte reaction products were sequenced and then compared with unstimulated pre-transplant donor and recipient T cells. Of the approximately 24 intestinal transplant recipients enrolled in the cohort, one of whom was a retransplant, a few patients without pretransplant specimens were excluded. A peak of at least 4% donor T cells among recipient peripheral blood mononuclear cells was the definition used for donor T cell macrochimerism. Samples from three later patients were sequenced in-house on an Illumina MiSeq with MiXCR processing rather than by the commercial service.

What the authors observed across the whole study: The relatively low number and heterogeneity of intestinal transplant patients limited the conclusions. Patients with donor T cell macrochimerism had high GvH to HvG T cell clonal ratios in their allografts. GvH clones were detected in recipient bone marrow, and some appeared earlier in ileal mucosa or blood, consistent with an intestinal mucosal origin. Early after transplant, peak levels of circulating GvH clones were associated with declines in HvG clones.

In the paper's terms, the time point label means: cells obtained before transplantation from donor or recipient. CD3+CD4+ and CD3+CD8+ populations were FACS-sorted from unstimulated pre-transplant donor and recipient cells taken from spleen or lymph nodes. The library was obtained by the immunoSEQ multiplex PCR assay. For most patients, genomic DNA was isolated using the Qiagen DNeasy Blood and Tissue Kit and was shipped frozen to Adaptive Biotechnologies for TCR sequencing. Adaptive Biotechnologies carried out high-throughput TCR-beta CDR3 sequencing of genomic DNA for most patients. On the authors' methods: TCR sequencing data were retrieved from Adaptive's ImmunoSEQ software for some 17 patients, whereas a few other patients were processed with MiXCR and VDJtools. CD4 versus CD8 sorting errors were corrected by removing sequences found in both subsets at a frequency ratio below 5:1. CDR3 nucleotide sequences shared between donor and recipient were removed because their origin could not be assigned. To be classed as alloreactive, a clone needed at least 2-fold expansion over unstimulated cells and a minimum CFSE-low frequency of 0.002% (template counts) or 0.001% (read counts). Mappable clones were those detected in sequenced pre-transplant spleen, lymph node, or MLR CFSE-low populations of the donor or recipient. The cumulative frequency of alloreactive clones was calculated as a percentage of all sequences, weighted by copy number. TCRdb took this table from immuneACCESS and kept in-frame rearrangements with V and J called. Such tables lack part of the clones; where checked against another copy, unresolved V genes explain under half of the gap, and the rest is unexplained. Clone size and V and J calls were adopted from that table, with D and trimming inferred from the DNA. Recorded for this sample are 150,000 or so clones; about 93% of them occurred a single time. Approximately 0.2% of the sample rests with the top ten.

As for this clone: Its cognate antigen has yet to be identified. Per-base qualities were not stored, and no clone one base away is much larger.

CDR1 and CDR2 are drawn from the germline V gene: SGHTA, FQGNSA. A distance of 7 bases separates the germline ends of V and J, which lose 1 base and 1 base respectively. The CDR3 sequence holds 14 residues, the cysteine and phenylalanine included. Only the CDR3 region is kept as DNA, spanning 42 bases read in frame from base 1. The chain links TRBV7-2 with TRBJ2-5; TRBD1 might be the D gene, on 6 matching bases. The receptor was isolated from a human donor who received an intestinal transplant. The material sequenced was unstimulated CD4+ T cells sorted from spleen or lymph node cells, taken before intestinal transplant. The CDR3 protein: CASSLDRVQETQYF. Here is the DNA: TGTGCCAGCAGCTTAGACAGGGTCCAAGAGACCCAGTACTTC.